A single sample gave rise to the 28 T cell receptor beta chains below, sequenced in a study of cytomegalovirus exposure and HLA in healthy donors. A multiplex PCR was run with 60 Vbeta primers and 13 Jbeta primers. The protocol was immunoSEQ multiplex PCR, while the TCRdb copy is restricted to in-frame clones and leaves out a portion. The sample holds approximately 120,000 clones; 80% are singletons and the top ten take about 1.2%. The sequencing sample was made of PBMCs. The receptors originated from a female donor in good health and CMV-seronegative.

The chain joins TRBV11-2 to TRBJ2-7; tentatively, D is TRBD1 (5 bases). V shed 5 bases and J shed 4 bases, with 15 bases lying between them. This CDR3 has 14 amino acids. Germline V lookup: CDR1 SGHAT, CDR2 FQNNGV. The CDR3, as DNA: TGTGCCAGCAGCCTTGATGGGGCTAGATACGAGCAGTACTTC. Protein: CASSLDGARYEQYF.

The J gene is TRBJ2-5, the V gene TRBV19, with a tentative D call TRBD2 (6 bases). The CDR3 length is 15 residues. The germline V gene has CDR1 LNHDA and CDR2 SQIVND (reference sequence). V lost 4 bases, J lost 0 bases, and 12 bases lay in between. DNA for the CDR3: TGTGCCAGTAGTACAACGAGCGGGTACCAAGAGACCCAGTACTTC. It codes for CASSTTSGYQETQYF.

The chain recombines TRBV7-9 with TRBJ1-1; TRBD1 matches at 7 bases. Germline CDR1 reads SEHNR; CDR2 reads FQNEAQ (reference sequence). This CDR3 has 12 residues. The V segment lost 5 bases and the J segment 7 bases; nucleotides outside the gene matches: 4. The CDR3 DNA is TGTGCCAGCAGCAAGACAGGGAGTGAAGCTTTCTTT. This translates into CASSKTGSEAFF. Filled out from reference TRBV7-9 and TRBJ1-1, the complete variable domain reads DTGVSQNPRHKITKRGQNVTFRCDPISEHNRLYWYRQTLGQGPEFLTYFQNEAQLEKSRLLSDRFSAERPKGSFSTLEIQRTEQGDSAMYLCASSKTGSEAFFGQGTRLTVV.

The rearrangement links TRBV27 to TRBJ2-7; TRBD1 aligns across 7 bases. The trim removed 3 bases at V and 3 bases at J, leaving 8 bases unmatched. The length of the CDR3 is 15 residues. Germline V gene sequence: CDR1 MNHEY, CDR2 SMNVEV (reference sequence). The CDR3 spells CASSLYRDSGYEQYF. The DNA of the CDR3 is TGTGCCAGCAGTTTGTACCGGGACAGTGGCTACGAGCAGTACTTC.

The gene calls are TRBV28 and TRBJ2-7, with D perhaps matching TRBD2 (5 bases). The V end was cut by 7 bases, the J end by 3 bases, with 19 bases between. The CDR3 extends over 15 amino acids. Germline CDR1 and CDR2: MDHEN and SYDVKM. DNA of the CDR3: TGTGCCAGCACCCACGGAGGCGGGTCGGTCTACGAGCAGTACTTC. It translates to CASTHGGGSVYEQYF.

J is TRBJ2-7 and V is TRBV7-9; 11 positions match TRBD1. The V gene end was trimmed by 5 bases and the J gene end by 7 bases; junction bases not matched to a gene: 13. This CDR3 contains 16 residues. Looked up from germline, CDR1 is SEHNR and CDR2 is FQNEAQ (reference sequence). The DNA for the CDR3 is TGTGCCAGCAGCCTGCGTGGCGGACAGGGGGCGAGAGAGCAGTACTTC. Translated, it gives CASSLRGGQGAREQYF. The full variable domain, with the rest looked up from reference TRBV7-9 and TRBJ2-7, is DTGVSQNPRHKITKRGQNVTFRCDPISEHNRLYWYRQTLGQGPEFLTYFQNEAQLEKSRLLSDRFSAERPKGSFSTLEIQRTEQGDSAMYLCASSLRGGQGAREQYFGPGTRLTVT.

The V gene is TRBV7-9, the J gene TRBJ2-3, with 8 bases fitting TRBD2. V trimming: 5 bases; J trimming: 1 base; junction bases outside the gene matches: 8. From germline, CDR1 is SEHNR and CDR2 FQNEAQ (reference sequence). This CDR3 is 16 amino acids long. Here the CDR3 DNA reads TGTGCCAGCAGCCCCGGGAGGGGGGGGCGCACAGATACGCAGTATTTT. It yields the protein CASSPGRGGRTDTQYF.

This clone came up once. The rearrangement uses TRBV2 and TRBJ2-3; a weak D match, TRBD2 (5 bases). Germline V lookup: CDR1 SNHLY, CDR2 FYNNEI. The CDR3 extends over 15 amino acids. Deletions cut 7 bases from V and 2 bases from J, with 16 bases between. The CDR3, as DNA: TGTGCCAGCATGTCGACGGGAAGACTCACAGATACGCAGTATTTT. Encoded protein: CASMSTGRLTDTQYF.

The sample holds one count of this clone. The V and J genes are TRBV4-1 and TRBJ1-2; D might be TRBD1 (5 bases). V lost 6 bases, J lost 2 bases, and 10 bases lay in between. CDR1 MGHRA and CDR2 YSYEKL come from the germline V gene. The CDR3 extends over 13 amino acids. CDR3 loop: CASSTGGNYGYTF. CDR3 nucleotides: TGCGCCAGCAGTACAGGTGGGAACTATGGCTACACCTTC.

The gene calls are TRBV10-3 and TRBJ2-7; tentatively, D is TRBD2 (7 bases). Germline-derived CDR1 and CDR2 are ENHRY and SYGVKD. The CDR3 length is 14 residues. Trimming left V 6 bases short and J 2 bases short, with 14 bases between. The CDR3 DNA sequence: TGTGCCATCAGGAGGGGGACTAACACCTACGAGCAGTACTTC. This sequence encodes CAIRRGTNTYEQYF.

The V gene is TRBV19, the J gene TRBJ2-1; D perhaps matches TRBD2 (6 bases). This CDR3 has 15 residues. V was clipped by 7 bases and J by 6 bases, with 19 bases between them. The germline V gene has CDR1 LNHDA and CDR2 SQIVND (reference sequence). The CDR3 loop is CASNGGQGLSNEQFF. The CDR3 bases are TGTGCCAGTAACGGAGGGCAGGGTCTGTCCAATGAGCAGTTCTTC.

The CDR3 coding sequence is TGTGCCAGCAGTTCGGACAGGGACCCCACAGATACGCAGTATTTT. It encodes CASSSDRDPTDTQYF. V gene TRBV2 combines with J gene TRBJ2-3; TRBD1 aligns across 8 bases. CDR1 is SNHLY and CDR2 is FYNNEI in the germline V gene. V lost 5 bases and J lost 2; bases outside the gene matches: 6. This CDR3 is 15 amino acids long. Combining the CDR3 with reference TRBV2 and TRBJ2-3 gives the whole variable domain EPEVTQTPSHQVTQMGQEVILRCVPISNHLYFYWYRQILGQKVEFLVSFYNNEISEKSEIFDDQFSVERPDGSNFTLKIRSTKLEDSAMYFCASSSDRDPTDTQYFGPGTRLTVL.

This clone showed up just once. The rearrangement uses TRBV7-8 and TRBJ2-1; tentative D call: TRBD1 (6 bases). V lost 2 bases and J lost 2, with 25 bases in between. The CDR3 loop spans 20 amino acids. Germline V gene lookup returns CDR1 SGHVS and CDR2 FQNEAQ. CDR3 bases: TGTGCCAGCAGCTTAACCTCTGCAGGCGTCGAACAGGGACCCTACAATGAGCAGTTCTTC. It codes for CASSLTSAGVEQGPYNEQFF. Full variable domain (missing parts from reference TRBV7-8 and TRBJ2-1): GAGVSQSPRYKVAKRGQDVALRCDPISGHVSLFWYQQALGQGPEFLTYFQNEAQLDKSGLPSDRFFAERPEGSVSTLKIQRTQQEDSAVYLCASSLTSAGVEQGPYNEQFFGPGTRLTVL.

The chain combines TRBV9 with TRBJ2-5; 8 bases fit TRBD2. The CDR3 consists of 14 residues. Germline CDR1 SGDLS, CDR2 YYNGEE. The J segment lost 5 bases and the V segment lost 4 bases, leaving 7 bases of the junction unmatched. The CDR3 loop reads CASSYQSGGETQYF. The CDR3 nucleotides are TGTGCCAGCAGCTACCAGTCGGGAGGGGAGACCCAGTACTTC.

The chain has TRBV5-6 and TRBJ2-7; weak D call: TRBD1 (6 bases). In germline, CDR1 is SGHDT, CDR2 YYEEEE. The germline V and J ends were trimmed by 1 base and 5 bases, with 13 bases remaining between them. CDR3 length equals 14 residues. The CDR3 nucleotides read TGTGCCAGCAGCTTGTTCAGGGGCACCCACGAGCAGTACTTC. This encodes CASSLFRGTHEQYF.

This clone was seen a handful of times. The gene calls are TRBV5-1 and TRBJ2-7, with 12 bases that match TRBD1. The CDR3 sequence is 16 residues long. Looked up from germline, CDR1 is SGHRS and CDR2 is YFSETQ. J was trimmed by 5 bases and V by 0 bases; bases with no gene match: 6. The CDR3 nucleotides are TGCGCCAGCAGCTTGGATATGGGACAGGGGGCGAACGAGCAGTACTTC. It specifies CASSLDMGQGANEQYF.

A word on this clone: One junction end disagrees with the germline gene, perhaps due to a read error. This chain's CDR3 is CASSLYEGGPDAFF. CDR3 sequence (DNA): TGTGCCAGCAGTTTATACGAGGGAGGTCCTGATGCTTTCTTT. The rearrangement links TRBV27 to TRBJ1-1; D is unclear. Germline CDR1 is MNHEY and CDR2 is SMNVEV (reference sequence). The CDR3 is 14 amino acids.

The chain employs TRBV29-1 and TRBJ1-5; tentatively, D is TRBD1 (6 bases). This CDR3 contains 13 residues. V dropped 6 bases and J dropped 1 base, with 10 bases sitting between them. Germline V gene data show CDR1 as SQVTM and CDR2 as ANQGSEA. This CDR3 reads CSVSDRSNQPQHF. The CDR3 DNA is TGCAGCGTCTCCGACAGGAGCAATCAGCCCCAGCATTTT.

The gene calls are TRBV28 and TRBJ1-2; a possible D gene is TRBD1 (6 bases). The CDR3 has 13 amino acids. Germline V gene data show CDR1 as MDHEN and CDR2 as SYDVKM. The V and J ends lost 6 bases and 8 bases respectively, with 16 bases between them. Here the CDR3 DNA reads TGTGCCAGCAGCCTGGGACAACTAAGAGGCTACACCTTC. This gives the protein CASSLGQLRGYTF.

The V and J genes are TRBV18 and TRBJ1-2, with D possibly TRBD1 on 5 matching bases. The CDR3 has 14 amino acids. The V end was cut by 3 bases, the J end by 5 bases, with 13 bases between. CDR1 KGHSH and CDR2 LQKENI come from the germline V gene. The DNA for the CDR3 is TGTGCCAGCTCACCCCCGGGGGAACCTTATGGCTACACCTTC. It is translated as CASSPPGEPYGYTF.

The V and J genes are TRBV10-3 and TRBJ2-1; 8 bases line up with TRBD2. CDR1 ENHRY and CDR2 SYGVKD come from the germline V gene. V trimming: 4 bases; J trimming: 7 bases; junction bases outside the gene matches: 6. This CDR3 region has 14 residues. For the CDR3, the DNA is TGTGCCATCAGTGCGGGGGGGGCGGGGAATGAGCAGTTCTTC. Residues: CAISAGGAGNEQFF.

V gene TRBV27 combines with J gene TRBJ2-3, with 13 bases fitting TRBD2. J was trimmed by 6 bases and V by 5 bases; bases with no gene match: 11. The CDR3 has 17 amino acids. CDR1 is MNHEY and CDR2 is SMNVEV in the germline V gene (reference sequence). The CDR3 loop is CASSHPRGLAGRDTQYF. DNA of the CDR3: TGTGCCAGCAGTCACCCACGGGGACTAGCGGGGCGGGATACGCAGTATTTT.

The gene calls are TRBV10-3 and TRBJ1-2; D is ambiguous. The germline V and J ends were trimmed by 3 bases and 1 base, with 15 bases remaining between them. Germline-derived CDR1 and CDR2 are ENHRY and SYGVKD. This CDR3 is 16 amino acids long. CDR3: CAISEGAGLGNYGYTF. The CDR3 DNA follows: TGTGCCATCAGTGAAGGTGCGGGTTTGGGTAACTATGGCTACACCTTC.

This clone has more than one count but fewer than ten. The CDR3 coding sequence is TGCGCCAGCAGCCAAGTCGGCACAGATACGCAGTATTTT. This codes for CASSQVGTDTQYF. The chain employs TRBV4-1 and TRBJ2-3; D is unclear. Germline V gene lookup returns CDR1 MGHRA and CDR2 YSYEKL. There are 13 residues in the CDR3. Trimming left V 1 base short and J 1 base short, with 3 bases between.

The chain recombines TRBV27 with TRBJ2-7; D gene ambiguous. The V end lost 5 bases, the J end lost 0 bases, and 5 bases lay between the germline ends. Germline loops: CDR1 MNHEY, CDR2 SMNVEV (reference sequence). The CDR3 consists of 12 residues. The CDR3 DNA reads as TGTGCCAGCAGTCGGAGCTCCTACGAGCAGTACTTC. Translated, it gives CASSRSSYEQYF.

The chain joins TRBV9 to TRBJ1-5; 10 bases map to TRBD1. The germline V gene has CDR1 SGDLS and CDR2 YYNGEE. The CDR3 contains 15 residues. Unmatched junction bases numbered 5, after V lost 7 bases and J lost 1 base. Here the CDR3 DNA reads TGTGCCAGCGGGACAGGGGAAGGGAGCAATCAGCCCCAGCATTTT. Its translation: CASGTGEGSNQPQHF.

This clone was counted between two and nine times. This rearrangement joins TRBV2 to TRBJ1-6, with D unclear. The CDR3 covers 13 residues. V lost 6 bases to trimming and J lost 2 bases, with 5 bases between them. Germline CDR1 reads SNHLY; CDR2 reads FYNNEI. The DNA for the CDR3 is TGTGCCAGCAGCGCTACCTATAATTCACCCCTCCACTTT. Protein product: CASSATYNSPLHF.

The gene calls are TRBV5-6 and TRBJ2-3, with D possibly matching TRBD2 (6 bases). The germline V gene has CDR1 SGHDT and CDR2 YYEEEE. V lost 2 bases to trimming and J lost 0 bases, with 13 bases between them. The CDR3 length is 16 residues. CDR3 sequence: CASSFRLDQSTDTQYF. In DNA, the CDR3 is TGTGCCAGCAGCTTTAGACTAGACCAGAGCACAGATACGCAGTATTTT.